This T cell receptor (beta chain) was sequenced during a study of cytomegalovirus exposure and HLA in healthy donors. In the PCR, 60 Vbeta and 13 Jbeta primers were used. Assay: immunoSEQ multiplex PCR; the TCRdb copy retains only in-frame clones and omits some. There are about 160,000 clones in the sample; approximately 70% occur only once, and around 7% lies in the top ten. Germline CDR1 and CDR2: KGHSH and LQKENI. The CDR3 spans 14 residues. Trimming cost V 3 bases and J 3 bases; bases outside gene matches: 3. This clone was found a few times. Its target is not known. Study-wide results and caveats: Later on, an analysis showed TCR association rates differing by HLA locus, with DRB1 the most and HLA-C the fewest. Donors were assumed by presence/absence analyses to have roughly uniform sequencing depth. A missense variant in DCLRE1C was later tied to TCR beta V- and J-gene trimming. In a later analysis, common viral pathogens appeared linked to several of the most significant clusters.

The J gene is TRBJ2-7, the V gene TRBV18; 9 bases match TRBD2. The receptor's source is a man aged 35-49 years in good health and CMV-seropositive. Sequencing input: PBMCs. CDR3 amino acids: CASSPASGVYEQYF. CDR3 coding DNA: TGTGCCAGCTCACCGGCTAGCGGGGTCTACGAGCAGTACTTC.